Presented here are 15 T cell receptor beta chains from one specimen sequenced in a study of T-cell reconstitution after alpha-beta-depleted transplantation in children. TCRbeta library construction was performed incorporating unique molecular identifiers. Each CDR3 protein gets one entry after TCRdb re-called the PCR reads with MiXCR. The sample lists 610,000 or so distinct CDR3 sequences; over 20% were seen once. Sequences were derived from PBMCs, sampled before TCRalphabeta/CD19-depleted stem cell transplant. Every receptor here comes from a boy in the first two years of life with Wiskott-Aldrich syndrome, due to receive a stem cell transplant.

The table lists this clonotype with a few counts. The chain uses TRBV29-1 and TRBJ2-2; D possibly corresponds to TRBD2 (5 bases). The CDR3 covers 14 residues. Trimming shortened V by 4 bases and J by 1 base, and 10 bases separated the two germline ends. Per the germline V gene, CDR1 is SQVTM and CDR2 is ANQGSEA. In DNA, the CDR3 is TGCAGCGTTGCCCGGGGAGAGAACACCGGGGAGCTGTTTTTT. Translating it yields CSVARGENTGELFF.

This clonotype was observed a handful of times. The CDR3: CASSPPGLAGGEQFF. The CDR3 region has the DNA TGTGCCAGCAGTCCTCCGGGACTAGCGGGGGGTGAGCAGTTCTTC. The chain is built from TRBV12-3 or TRBV12-4 and TRBJ2-1; 15 nucleotides align to TRBD2. The CDR3 spans 15 residues. After removal of 5 bases from V and 9 bases from J, the junction contained 5 bases not matched to a gene.

This clonotype turned up a few times. V and J are TRBV4-1 and TRBJ1-1; D not certain. Germline V gene data show CDR1 as MGHRA and CDR2 as YSYEKL. CDR3 length equals 15 residues. Between the trimmed V and J ends, which lost 4 bases and 0 bases, there was a span of 12 bases. CDR3 nucleotide sequence: TGCGCCAGCAGCCCAGGTGGCCCCTTGAACACTGAAGCTTTCTTT. It is translated as CASSPGGPLNTEAFF.

This clonotype was counted a few times. The genes are TRBV28 and TRBJ2-2, with D unclear. The germline V gene encodes CDR1 MDHEN and CDR2 SYDVKM. Trimming took 4 bases from V and 0 from J, leaving 9 bases between them. The CDR3 is 15 residues long. The CDR3 DNA reads as TGTGCCAGCAGTTCGGGCGGCGCGAACACCGGGGAGCTGTTTTTT. Its translation is CASSSGGANTGELFF.

There are many counts of this clonotype. One junction end does not reproduce the germline sequence, and a read error may be involved. This sequence joins TRBV12-3 or TRBV12-4 and TRBJ2-7; 10 bases map to TRBD2. The CDR3 has 15 residues. CDR3 DNA: TGCGCCAGCAGCTTGAGGGCTAGCGGGAGTTACGAGCAGTACTTC. Encoded protein: CASSLRASGSYEQYF.

This clonotype was counted only a few times. The gene calls are TRBV20-1 and TRBJ1-1; D gene unclear. This CDR3 spans 14 amino acids. Trimming shortened V by 3 bases and J by 4 bases, and 15 bases separated the two germline ends. Germline V gene sequence: CDR1 DFQATT, CDR2 SNEGSKA (reference sequence). DNA for the CDR3: TGCAGTGCTAGGGTCACACTGCGGGGCACTGAAGCTTTCTTT. Its translation is CSARVTLRGTEAFF.

This clonotype was counted only a few times. The rearrangement uses TRBV5-1 and TRBJ2-2; 13 bases are shared with TRBD2. Unmatched junction bases numbered 6, after V lost 2 bases and J lost 2 bases. This CDR3 region has 18 residues. Germline lookup yields CDR1 SGHRS and CDR2 YFSETQ. This CDR3 reads CASSLRTSGSGNTGELFF. The CDR3, as DNA: TGCGCCAGCAGCTTAAGGACTAGCGGGAGTGGAAACACCGGGGAGCTGTTTTTT.

The chain has TRBV24-1 and TRBJ2-1; 8 nucleotides match TRBD1. The CDR3 extends over 14 amino acids. V lost 9 bases, J lost 7 bases, and 10 bases stayed unmatched. CDR1 is KGHDR and CDR2 is SFDVKD in the germline V gene. The CDR3: CATGGDRGYNEQFF. CDR3 coding DNA: TGTGCCACCGGGGGTGACAGGGGTTATAATGAGCAGTTCTTC.

This clonotype was picked up a small number of times. V usage is TRBV20-1 and J usage is TRBJ2-7; TRBD2 agrees at 10 bases. The V and J ends lost 5 bases and 5 bases, in that order; junction bases with no gene match: 15. This CDR3 is built from 16 residues. Germline CDR1 DFQATT, CDR2 SNEGSKA (reference sequence). The chain's CDR3 is CSAQRSSGLASHEQYF. DNA of the CDR3: TGCAGTGCTCAAAGGAGCTCGGGACTAGCGTCCCACGAGCAGTACTTC.

This clonotype was observed a single time. The V gene is TRBV20-1, the J gene TRBJ2-7; perhaps D is TRBD1 or TRBD2 (5 bases each). This CDR3 has 13 amino acids. Germline CDR1 is DFQATT and CDR2 is SNEGSKA (reference sequence). The V end was cut by 3 bases, the J end by 4 bases, with 13 bases between. In nucleotides, the CDR3 is TGCAGTGCTAGTTCCGGGACGGGGTACGAGCAGTACTTC. Its translation: CSASSGTGYEQYF.

The chain uses TRBV7-2 and TRBJ2-6, with 8 bases aligning to TRBD1. The J segment lost 0 bases and the V segment lost 4 bases, leaving 5 bases of the junction unmatched. Germline values: CDR1 SGHTA, CDR2 FQGNSA. The CDR3 has 17 amino acids. For the CDR3, the DNA is TGTGCCAGCAGCTCCCGACAGGGGATCTCTGGGGCCAACGTCCTGACTTTC. It translates to CASSSRQGISGANVLTF.

The chain combines TRBV19 with TRBJ2-2; D is unresolved. Germline CDR1 LNHDA, CDR2 SQIVND (reference sequence). Trimming stripped 7 bases from V and 4 bases from J, with 10 bases between. CDR3 length: 13 amino acids. This chain's CDR3 is CASTEPGTGELFF. The CDR3 region has the DNA TGTGCCAGTACCGAGCCGGGCACCGGGGAGCTGTTTTTT.

Only a few counts were recorded for this clonotype. The V call is TRBV5-1, the J call TRBJ2-5; possible D gene TRBD2, 5 bases. Trimming cost V 4 bases and J 0 bases, with 7 bases left between them. The germline gives CDR1 SGHRS, CDR2 YFSETQ. The CDR3 is 13 residues long. This chain's CDR3 is CASSQADQETQYF. The CDR3 nucleotides are TGCGCCAGCAGCCAAGCGGACCAAGAGACCCAGTACTTC.

CDR3 amino acids: CSAGGPTSGTNEQFF. CDR3 in DNA: TGCAGTGCCGGAGGTCCCACTAGCGGGACCAATGAGCAGTTCTTC. The genes are TRBV20-1 and TRBJ2-1, with 10 bases aligning to TRBD2. CDR3 size: 15 residues. Germline V lookup: CDR1 DFQATT, CDR2 SNEGSKA (reference sequence). With V trimmed by 6 bases and J by 6 bases, 11 bases remained unmatched.

This clonotype was found a few times. The genes are TRBV5-1 and TRBJ2-1; the match to TRBD1 covers 7 bases. Trimming removed 4 bases from V and 3 bases from J; junction bases left unmatched: 7. CDR1 is SGHRS and CDR2 is YFSETQ in the germline V gene. This CDR3 has 15 amino acids. CDR3 residues: CASSATGAVYNEQFF. CDR3 in DNA: TGCGCCAGCAGCGCAACAGGGGCGGTCTACAATGAGCAGTTCTTC.